The 4 T cell receptor beta chains reported below all come from one sample, sequenced in a study of blood T cell repertoires in COVID-19. Data came from immunoSEQ multiplex PCR; TCRdb stores just in-frame clones and leaves some out. Of about 180,000 clones in the sample, roughly 88% were seen once. Material: PBMCs or T cells enriched from blood (not recorded which). The receptors here all came from a woman younger than 35 who had recovered from COVID-19.

The chain links TRBV19 to TRBJ1-2; D uncertain. CDR1 and CDR2 from the germline V gene are LNHDA and SQIVND (reference sequence). V was clipped by 5 bases and J by 3 bases, with 13 bases between them. This CDR3 has 14 residues. The CDR3 DNA sequence: TGTGCCAGTAGTTCAACTTATGCGCACTATGGCTACACCTTC. This codes for CASSSTYAHYGYTF. Filled out from reference TRBV19 and TRBJ1-2, the complete variable domain reads DGGITQSPKYLFRKEGQNVTLSCEQNLNHDAMYWYRQDPGQGLRLIYYSQIVNDFQKGDIAEGYSVSREKKESFPLTVTSAQKNPTAFYLCASSSTYAHYGYTFGSGTRLTVV.

The rearrangement joins TRBV7-6 to TRBJ1-6; no reliable D call. Germline loops: CDR1 SGHVS, CDR2 FNYEAQ. V dropped 1 base and J dropped 7 bases, with 2 bases sitting between them. The CDR3 is made up of 12 amino acids. This CDR3 reads CASSLVNSPLHF. The CDR3 DNA sequence: TGTGCCAGCAGCTTAGTAAATTCACCCCTCCACTTT.

The chain has TRBV19 and TRBJ1-5; 9 bases align to TRBD1. Trimming removed 3 bases from V and 4 bases from J; junction bases left unmatched: 4. Germline V gene sequence: CDR1 LNHDA, CDR2 SQIVND (reference sequence). This CDR3 is 15 amino acids long. As DNA, the CDR3 is TGTGCCAGTAGTATTGGGGACAGGGTTAATCAGCCCCAGCATTTT. Residues: CASSIGDRVNQPQHF.

The chain recombines TRBV7-6 with TRBJ2-7; TRBD2 matches 9 bases. Germline trimming cut 6 bases from V and 6 bases from J; bases unmatched to any gene: 6. Germline values: CDR1 SGHVS, CDR2 FNYEAQ. The CDR3 totals 13 residues. As DNA, the CDR3 is TGTGCCAGCAGTTCCGGGACTAGCTCCGAGCAGTACTTC. Translated, it gives CASSSGTSSEQYF.